The 9 T cell receptor beta chains presented below share a single source sample, sequenced in a study of shared clonotypes between healthy human individuals. Generated by immunoSEQ multiplex PCR, the TCRdb table keeps only in-frame clones and is missing some. Of over 2 million clones listed, roughly 94% are singletons. Input material: naive CD4+ T cells sorted from blood. Subset of the sample: CD45RA+ positively selected. These receptors were collected from a man younger than 30 in good health.

This clone was observed once. This chain joins TRBV5-1 and TRBJ2-1; either TRBD1 or TRBD2 may fit D (5 bases each). Trimming stripped 4 bases from V and 0 bases from J, with 17 bases between. Germline lookup yields CDR1 SGHRS and CDR2 YFSETQ. The CDR3 runs to 17 residues. CDR3 amino acids: CASSRRDGGSSYNEQFF. Written as DNA, the CDR3 is TGCGCCAGCAGCCGCCGGGACGGCGGCAGCTCCTACAATGAGCAGTTCTTC.

The chain carries TRBV11-2 and TRBJ2-7; no clear D. This CDR3 comprises 14 residues. Trimming shortened V by 2 bases and J by 2 bases, and 10 bases separated the two germline ends. Germline loops: CDR1 SGHAT, CDR2 FQNNGV. The chain's CDR3 is CASSLLQNPYEQYF. In DNA form, the CDR3 reads TGTGCCAGCAGCTTACTCCAGAACCCCTACGAGCAGTACTTC. The full variable domain, in which reference TRBV11-2 and TRBJ2-7 provide the parts outside the CDR3, is EAGVAQSPRYKIIEKRQSVAFWCNPISGHATLYWYQQILGQGPKLLIQFQNNGVVDDSQLPKDRFSAERLKGVDSTLKIQPAKLEDSAVYLCASSLLQNPYEQYFGPGTRLTVT.

V usage is TRBV5-1 and J usage is TRBJ1-4; D is possibly TRBD1 (5 bases). The V and J ends lost 7 bases and 3 bases respectively, with 16 bases between them. The CDR3 is made up of 15 amino acids. The V gene's germline CDR1 is SGHRS and CDR2 YFSETQ. CDR3 nucleotides: TGCGCCAGCCGCCGGGGCGAGGCACCTAATGAAAAACTGTTTTTT. It encodes CASRRGEAPNEKLFF.

The chain uses TRBV7-2 and TRBJ2-5, with TRBD2 matching over 11 bases. The germline gives CDR1 SGHTA, CDR2 FQGNSA. This CDR3 has 19 amino acids. The V gene end was trimmed by 1 base and the J gene end by 5 bases; junction bases not matched to a gene: 15. DNA for the CDR3: TGTGCCAGCAGCTTAGACCCTCTGGATAGCGGGAGGGTGGGGGAGACCCAGTACTTC. Translated: CASSLDPLDSGRVGETQYF.

This clone turned up a few times. The chain has TRBV7-9 and TRBJ1-4, with D perhaps matching TRBD1 (5 bases). Germline V gene lookup returns CDR1 SEHNR and CDR2 FQNEAQ (reference sequence). Trimming left V 0 bases short and J 3 bases short, with 11 bases between. This CDR3 has 16 residues. CDR3 DNA: TGTGCCAGCAGCTTAGCAGGGGCTGGGGCTAATGAAAAACTGTTTTTT. Translation gives CASSLAGAGANEKLFF.

The chain uses TRBV25-1 and TRBJ2-5; no reliable D call. CDR1 and CDR2 (germline): MGHDK, SYGVNS. The CDR3 has 11 amino acids. Between the trimmed V and J ends, which lost 4 bases and 4 bases, there was a span of 4 bases. CDR3 loop: CASSVIETQYF. CDR3 in DNA: TGTGCCAGCAGTGTGATAGAGACCCAGTACTTC.

In the case of this clone: Other DNA sequences of this sample code for an identical CDR3. The chain links TRBV7-9 to TRBJ2-7, with D hard to call. The V gene's germline CDR1 is SEHNR and CDR2 FQNEAQ (reference sequence). V was pared by 3 bases and J by 2 bases, with 2 bases between. The CDR3 totals 11 residues. This chain's CDR3 is CASSLTYEQYF. The CDR3 DNA is TGTGCCAGCAGCTTGACCTACGAGCAGTACTTC.

V and J are TRBV7-9 and TRBJ2-1; 7 bases fit TRBD2. From germline, CDR1 is SEHNR and CDR2 FQNEAQ (reference sequence). The V segment lost 5 bases and the J segment 6 bases; nucleotides outside the gene matches: 10. This CDR3 contains 15 residues. The CDR3 DNA sequence: TGTGCCAGCAGCCCTGACGGGGGGTCGGTCAATGAGCAGTTCTTC. Translated, it gives CASSPDGGSVNEQFF.

This clone has only one observation. The J gene is TRBJ2-7, the V gene TRBV10-2; D is unclear. From germline, CDR1 is WSHSY and CDR2 SAAADI. The CDR3 loop spans 15 amino acids. Trimming stripped 6 bases from V and 2 bases from J, with 17 bases between. CDR3 in DNA: TGCGCCAGCAGAAGCCATATTTTCGAAGCCTACGAGCAGTACTTC. Amino acids: CASRSHIFEAYEQYF.